This passage covers 24 T cell receptor beta chains from one sample sequenced in a study of T cells after yellow fever vaccination. TCRdb re-derived calls from the 5' RACE reads in MiXCR, one entry per CDR3 protein. The profile shows roughly 170,000 distinct CDR3 sequences, over 7% of them singletons. The source was CD8+ T cells sorted from PBMCs, collected 45 days after the yellow fever booster vaccination. The receptors here all came from a man aged 18 to 35 who received the YFV17D yellow fever vaccine.

The genes are TRBV9 and TRBJ2-3; TRBD2 matches 8 bases. The J segment lost 2 bases and the V segment lost 3 bases, leaving 8 bases of the junction unmatched. Per germline, CDR1 SGDLS and CDR2 YYNGEE. The CDR3 loop spans 16 amino acids. The CDR3 protein is CASSARSGGLTDTQYF. The CDR3 DNA reads as TGTGCCAGCAGCGCAAGAAGCGGGGGACTCACAGATACGCAGTATTTT.

This clonotype was counted between two and nine times. The chain carries TRBV4-1 and TRBJ1-5; 9 nucleotides align to TRBD1. J lost 1 base, V lost 2 bases, and 3 bases had no gene match. CDR1 is MGHRA, CDR2 YSYEKL, per germline. The CDR3 is 16 amino acids. The CDR3 coding sequence is TGCGCCAGCAGCCAACGACAGGGGGAGAGCAATCAGCCCCAGCATTTT. This sequence encodes CASSQRQGESNQPQHF.

The chain links TRBV5-1 to TRBJ2-1, with 11 positions matching TRBD2. V lost 1 base to trimming and J lost 5 bases; unmatched junction nucleotides: 11. From germline, CDR1 is SGHRS and CDR2 YFSETQ. There are 18 residues in the CDR3. The CDR3 DNA follows: TGCGCCAGCAGCTTGAATTTTAGGACTAGCGGGTTTGACAATGAGCAGTTCTTC. Translation: CASSLNFRTSGFDNEQFF. Supplemented by reference TRBV5-1 and TRBJ2-1, the full variable domain reads KAGVTQTPRYLIKTRGQQVTLSCSPISGHRSVSWYQQTPGQGLQFLFEYFSETQRNKGNFPGRFSGRQFSNSRSEMNVSTLELGDSALYLCASSLNFRTSGFDNEQFFGPGTRLTVL.

The chain carries TRBV9 and TRBJ2-5; 8 bases match TRBD1. The CDR3 is made up of 15 amino acids. Looked up from germline, CDR1 is SGDLS and CDR2 is YYNGEE. V lost 5 bases to trimming and J lost 1 base; unmatched junction nucleotides: 7. DNA for the CDR3: TGTGCCAGCAGTCTCGGACAGGGACCCCAAGAGACCCAGTACTTC. This translates into CASSLGQGPQETQYF.

The genes are TRBV19 and TRBJ2-1; weak D call: TRBD1 (5 bases). V lost 5 bases, J lost 6 bases, and 8 bases lay in between. The CDR3 has 12 residues. The germline CDR1 and CDR2 sequences are LNHDA and SQIVND (reference sequence). CDR3: CASSVDSNEQFF. Here the CDR3 DNA reads TGTGCCAGTAGTGTTGACAGCAATGAGCAGTTCTTC.

The CDR3 nucleotides read TGTGCCAGCAGCCAATCCCGCGGGAGAGAGCGGGGTTACAATGAGCAGTTCTTC. It is translated as CASSQSRGRERGYNEQFF. The chain joins TRBV4-2 to TRBJ2-1, with 7 bases aligning to TRBD2. Trimming at V came to 2 bases and at J to 4 bases, leaving 14 bases not matched to a gene. This CDR3 is 18 amino acids long. Germline lookup yields CDR1 LGHNA and CDR2 YNFKEQ.

In this sample, this clonotype turned up a few times. The chain carries TRBV29-1 and TRBJ2-1; perhaps TRBD2 as D (5 bases). V lost 0 bases and J 4 bases, leaving 25 bases between the germline ends. CDR1 is SQVTM, CDR2 ANQGSEA, per germline. The CDR3 has 19 residues. CDR3 protein: CSVEEGGSGEISPYNEQFF. CDR3 DNA sequence: TGCAGCGTTGAAGAAGGTGGCAGCGGAGAAATCAGCCCTTACAATGAGCAGTTCTTC.

This clonotype was picked up many times. This chain connects TRBV12-3 or TRBV12-4 to TRBJ2-6, with D perhaps TRBD1 or TRBD2 (5 bases each). The CDR3 runs to 15 residues. The V end lost 9 bases, the J end lost 2 bases, and 14 bases lay between the germline ends. The CDR3 coding sequence is TGTGCCAGGGGACCGGGCTTCGCTGGGGCCAACGTCCTGACTTTC. It codes for CARGPGFAGANVLTF.

The chain employs TRBV19 and TRBJ1-5; D gene unclear. The CDR3 is 14 residues long. V shed 4 bases and J shed 6 bases, with 13 bases lying between them. Germline V lookup: CDR1 LNHDA, CDR2 SQIVND (reference sequence). This chain's CDR3 is CASSTGPSRQPQHF. CDR3 bases: TGTGCCAGTAGTACGGGCCCGTCGCGTCAGCCCCAGCATTTT.

The rearrangement uses TRBV24-1 and TRBJ2-3; TRBD2 agrees at 8 bases. The V gene end was trimmed by 5 bases and the J gene end by 5 bases; junction bases not matched to a gene: 8. Germline CDR1 reads KGHDR; CDR2 reads SFDVKD. The CDR3 runs to 15 residues. CDR3 in amino acids: CATSGQGLAGDTQYF. In nucleotides, the CDR3 is TGTGCCACCAGTGGCCAAGGACTAGCCGGAGATACGCAGTATTTT.

This sequence joins TRBV5-1 and TRBJ2-3; D may be TRBD2 (6 bases). The CDR3 loop spans 17 amino acids. V was trimmed by 1 base and J by 0 bases, leaving 15 bases between them. In germline, CDR1 is SGHRS, CDR2 YFSETQ. In DNA form, the CDR3 reads TGCGCCAGCAGCTTGCGGGGGAGCGGGCGTAGCACAGATACGCAGTATTTT. Translation gives CASSLRGSGRSTDTQYF.

A few counts support this clonotype. The chain uses TRBV5-6 and TRBJ1-6, with 9 bases that match TRBD1. Germline lookup yields CDR1 SGHDT and CDR2 YYEEEE. With 2 bases clipped from V and 10 bases from J, the junction kept 7 bases outside the gene matches. There are 15 residues in the CDR3. The CDR3 nucleotides are TGTGCCAGCAGCTTCGGGACAGGGAATCTCTCACCCCTCCACTTT. Translating gives CASSFGTGNLSPLHF.

The chain uses TRBV20-1 and TRBJ2-4; weak D call: TRBD1 (6 bases). V lost 6 bases and J lost 1, with 7 bases in between. The CDR3 runs to 12 residues. Germline assignment: CDR1 DFQATT and CDR2 SNEGSKA (reference sequence). The CDR3 nucleotides read TGCAGTGCGCAGGGGGCCAAAAACATTCAGTACTTC. Translated, it gives CSAQGAKNIQYF.

J is TRBJ2-5 and V is TRBV7-9; D may correspond to TRBD1 or TRBD2 (6 bases each). Trimming removed 8 bases from V and 2 bases from J, with 27 bases in between. Looked up from germline, CDR1 is SEHNR and CDR2 is FQNEAQ (reference sequence). The CDR3 runs to 18 residues. CDR3 nucleotide sequence: TGTGCCAGCGGCAATGCCCGGGGGCTCCGCCCGGGACAAGAGACCCAGTACTTC. Its translation is CASGNARGLRPGQETQYF.

The chain combines TRBV6-4 with TRBJ2-7; 8 bases align to TRBD2. Losses at the gene ends were 2 bases for V and 5 bases for J; bases not matched to a gene: 2. This CDR3 has 13 amino acids. CDR1 is MRHNA, CDR2 SNTAGT, per germline. The CDR3 sequence is CASSDGLANEQYF. The CDR3 nucleotides read TGTGCCAGCAGTGACGGACTAGCCAACGAGCAGTACTTC.

This clonotype appeared many times. V is TRBV7-3 and J is TRBJ2-6; perhaps TRBD1 as D (5 bases). Germline loops: CDR1 SGHTA, CDR2 FQGTGA. The CDR3 has 16 residues. The germline V and J ends were trimmed by 0 bases and 4 bases, with 10 bases remaining between them. The chain's CDR3 is CASSLTVRVGANVLTF. CDR3 nucleotide sequence: TGTGCCAGCAGCTTAACGGTCAGGGTGGGGGCCAACGTCCTGACTTTC.

The table lists this clonotype with a few counts. CDR3 DNA: TGTGCCAGTAGTATTGGGGGGAATGAGCAGTTCTTC. Its translation: CASSIGGNEQFF. The J gene is TRBJ2-1, the V gene TRBV19; possible D gene TRBD2, 6 bases. CDR1 LNHDA and CDR2 SQIVND come from the germline V gene (reference sequence). The CDR3 loop spans 12 amino acids. Deletions cut 3 bases from V and 7 bases from J, with 7 bases between.

This rearrangement joins TRBV5-1 to TRBJ2-7; D unresolved. The length of the CDR3 is 14 residues. Germline CDR1 is SGHRS and CDR2 is YFSETQ. Trimming took off 2 bases at V and 1 base at J, with 10 bases between the two ends. In DNA, the CDR3 is TGCGCCAGCAGCTTCGGCTTGGGTTCCTACGAGCAGTACTTC. It is translated as CASSFGLGSYEQYF.

This clonotype was detected a few times. The J gene is TRBJ2-5, the V gene TRBV12-3 or TRBV12-4; no clear D. CDR3 length: 13 residues. V lost 5 bases to trimming and J lost 5 bases, with 12 bases between them. Written as DNA, the CDR3 is TGTGCCAGCAGTCTTGGACCCCTGGAGACCCAGTACTTC. Translation gives CASSLGPLETQYF.

This clonotype was counted a few times. The V call is TRBV7-9, the J call TRBJ2-5, with D perhaps TRBD2 (5 bases). CDR3 length: 14 residues. Germline V gene data show CDR1 as SEHNR and CDR2 as FQNEAQ (reference sequence). Between the trimmed V and J ends, which lost 5 bases and 2 bases, there was a span of 12 bases. The CDR3 is CASSPRRGQETQYF. DNA of the CDR3: TGTGCCAGCAGCCCTCGGCGAGGGCAAGAGACCCAGTACTTC.

This clonotype appeared a few times. CDR3 nucleotide sequence: TGCGCCAGCAGCCAAGACGACAGGTACAGCACTGAAGCTTTCTTT. Translating it yields CASSQDDRYSTEAFF. The V and J genes are TRBV4-1 and TRBJ1-1; D is perhaps TRBD1 (6 bases). Trimming cost V 0 bases and J 4 bases, with 12 bases left between them. Germline V lookup: CDR1 MGHRA, CDR2 YSYEKL. The CDR3 loop spans 15 amino acids.

This clonotype was observed at least ten times. This sequence joins TRBV5-1 and TRBJ2-1; 9 bases line up with TRBD2. Germline V gene data show CDR1 as SGHRS and CDR2 as YFSETQ. The CDR3 length is 17 residues. With V trimmed by 3 bases and J by 8 bases, 15 bases remained unmatched. The CDR3 nucleotides read TGCGCCAGCAGCTCAAACCTGGCGGCGGGGGGGCAGGATGAGCAGTTCTTC. Amino acid sequence: CASSSNLAAGGQDEQFF.

The chain links TRBV5-1 to TRBJ2-3, with 10 bases lining up with TRBD2. There are 18 residues in the CDR3. Trimming at V came to 1 base and at J to 6 bases, leaving 14 bases not matched to a gene. The germline gives CDR1 SGHRS, CDR2 YFSETQ. For the CDR3, the DNA is TGCGCCAGCAGCTTGCTCGTAGTGAGCGGGGGGGCCGAGGATACGCAGTATTTT. Protein sequence: CASSLLVVSGGAEDTQYF.

V is TRBV10-1 and J is TRBJ2-6, with 8 bases lining up with TRBD1. Looked up from germline, CDR1 is WNHNN and CDR2 is SYGVQD (reference sequence). With V trimmed by 4 bases and J by 1 base, 15 bases remained unmatched. The length of the CDR3 is 20 residues. The CDR3 protein is CASSADRVNPFGSGANVLTF. For the CDR3, the DNA is TGCGCCAGCAGTGCGGACAGGGTGAACCCGTTCGGTTCTGGGGCCAACGTCCTGACTTTC.